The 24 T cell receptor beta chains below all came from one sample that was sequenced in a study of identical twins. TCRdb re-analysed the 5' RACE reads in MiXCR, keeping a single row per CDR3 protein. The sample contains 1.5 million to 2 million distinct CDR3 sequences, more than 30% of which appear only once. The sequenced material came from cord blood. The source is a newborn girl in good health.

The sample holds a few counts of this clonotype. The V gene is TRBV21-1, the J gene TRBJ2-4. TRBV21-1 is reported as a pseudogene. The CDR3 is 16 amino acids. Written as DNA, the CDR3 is TGTGCCAGCAGCAAAGCGCCGCTTCTGGCCAAAAACATTCAGTACTTC. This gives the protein CASSKAPLLAKNIQYF.

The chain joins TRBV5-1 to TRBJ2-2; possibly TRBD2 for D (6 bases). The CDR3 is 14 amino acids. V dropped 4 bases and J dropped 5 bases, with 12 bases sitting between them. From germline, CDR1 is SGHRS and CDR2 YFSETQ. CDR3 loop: CASSISLATGELFF. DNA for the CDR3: TGCGCCAGCAGCATATCGCTAGCGACCGGGGAGCTGTTTTTT.

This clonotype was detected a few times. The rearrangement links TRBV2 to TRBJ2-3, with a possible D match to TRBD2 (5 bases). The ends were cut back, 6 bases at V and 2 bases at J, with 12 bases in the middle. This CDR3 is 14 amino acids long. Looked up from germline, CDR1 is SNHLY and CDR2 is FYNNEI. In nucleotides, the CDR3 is TGTGCCAGCAGGGGCGTGACTACCACAGATACGCAGTATTTT. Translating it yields CASRGVTTTDTQYF.

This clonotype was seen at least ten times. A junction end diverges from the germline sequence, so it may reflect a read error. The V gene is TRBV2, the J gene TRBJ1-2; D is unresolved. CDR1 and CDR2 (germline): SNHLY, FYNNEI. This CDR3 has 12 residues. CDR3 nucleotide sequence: TGCGCCAGCAGCGCCGGATACTATGGCTACACCTTC. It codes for CASSAGYYGYTF.

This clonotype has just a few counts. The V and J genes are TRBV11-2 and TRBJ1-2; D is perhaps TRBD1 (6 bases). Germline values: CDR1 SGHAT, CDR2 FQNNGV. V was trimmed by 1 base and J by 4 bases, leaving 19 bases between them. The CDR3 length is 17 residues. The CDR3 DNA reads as TGTGCCAGCAGCTTAGCCTTTAGTGGACAGATGATCTATGGCTACACCTTC. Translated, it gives CASSLAFSGQMIYGYTF.

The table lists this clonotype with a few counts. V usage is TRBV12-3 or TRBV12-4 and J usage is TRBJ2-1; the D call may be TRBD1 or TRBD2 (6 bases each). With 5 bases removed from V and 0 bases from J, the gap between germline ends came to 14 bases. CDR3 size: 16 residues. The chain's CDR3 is CASSTGTGSSYNEQFF. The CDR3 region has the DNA TGTGCCAGCAGTACAGGGACTGGCAGCTCCTACAATGAGCAGTTCTTC.

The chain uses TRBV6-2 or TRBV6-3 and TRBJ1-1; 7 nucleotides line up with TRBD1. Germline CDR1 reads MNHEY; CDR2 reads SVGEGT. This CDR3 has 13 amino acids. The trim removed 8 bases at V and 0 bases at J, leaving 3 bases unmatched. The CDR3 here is CASGGGLNTEAFF. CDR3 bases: TGTGCCAGCGGAGGGGGCCTGAACACTGAAGCTTTCTTT.

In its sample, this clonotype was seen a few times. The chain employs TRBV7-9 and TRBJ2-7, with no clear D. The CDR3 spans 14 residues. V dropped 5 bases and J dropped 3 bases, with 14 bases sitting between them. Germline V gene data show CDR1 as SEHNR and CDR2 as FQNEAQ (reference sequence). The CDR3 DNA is TGTGCCAGCAGCAACTTAGCCCTATTCTACGAGCAGTACTTC. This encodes CASSNLALFYEQYF.

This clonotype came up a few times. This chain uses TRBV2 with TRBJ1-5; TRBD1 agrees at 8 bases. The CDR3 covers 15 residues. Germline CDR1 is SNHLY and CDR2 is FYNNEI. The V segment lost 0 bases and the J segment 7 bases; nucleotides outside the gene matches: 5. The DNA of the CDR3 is TGTGCCAGCAGTGAAGCGGGACAGGTTGGGCAGCCCCAGCATTTT. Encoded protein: CASSEAGQVGQPQHF.

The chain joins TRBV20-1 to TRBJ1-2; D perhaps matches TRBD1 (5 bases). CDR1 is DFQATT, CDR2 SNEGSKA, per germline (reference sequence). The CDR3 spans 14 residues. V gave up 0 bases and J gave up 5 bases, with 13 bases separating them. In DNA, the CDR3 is TGCAGTGCTAGAGATATCGACGACAGTTATGGCTACACCTTC. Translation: CSARDIDDSYGYTF.

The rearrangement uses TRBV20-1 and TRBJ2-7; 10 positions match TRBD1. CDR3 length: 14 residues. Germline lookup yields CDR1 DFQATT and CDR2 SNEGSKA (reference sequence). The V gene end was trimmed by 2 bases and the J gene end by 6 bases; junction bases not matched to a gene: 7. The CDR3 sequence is CSARRPGTGVEQYF. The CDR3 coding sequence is TGCAGTGCTAGACGTCCCGGGACAGGGGTCGAGCAGTACTTC.

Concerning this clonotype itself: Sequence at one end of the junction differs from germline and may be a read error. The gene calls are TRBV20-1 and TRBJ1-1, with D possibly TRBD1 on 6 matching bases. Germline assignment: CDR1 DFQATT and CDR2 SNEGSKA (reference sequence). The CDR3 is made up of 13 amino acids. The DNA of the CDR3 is TGCAGTGCTAGAGATCAGGGGAACGCTGAAGTTTTCTTT. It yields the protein CSARDQGNAEVFF.

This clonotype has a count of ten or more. CDR3 protein: CASIPGRRLYEQYF. CDR3 coding DNA: TGTGCCAGCATCCCCGGCAGGCGTCTCTACGAGCAGTACTTC. The chain carries TRBV28 and TRBJ2-7, with unresolved D. The CDR3 runs to 14 residues. Trimming removed 7 bases at V and 3 bases at J, with 16 bases between. Per germline, CDR1 MDHEN and CDR2 SYDVKM.

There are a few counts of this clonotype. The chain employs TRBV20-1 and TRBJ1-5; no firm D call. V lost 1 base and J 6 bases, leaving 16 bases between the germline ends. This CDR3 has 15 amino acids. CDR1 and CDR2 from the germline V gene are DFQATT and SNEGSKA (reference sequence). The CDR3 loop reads CSARVGQRATQPQHF. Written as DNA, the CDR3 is TGCAGTGCTAGAGTGGGCCAGAGGGCCACTCAGCCCCAGCATTTT.

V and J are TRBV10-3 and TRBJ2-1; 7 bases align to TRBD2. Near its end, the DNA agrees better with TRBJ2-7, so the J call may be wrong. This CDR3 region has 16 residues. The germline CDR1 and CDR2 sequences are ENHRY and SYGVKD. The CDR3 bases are TGTGCCATCAGTGAGAGTCCGGCTAGCGGCTACAATGAGCAGTACTTC. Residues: CAISESPASGYNEQYF.

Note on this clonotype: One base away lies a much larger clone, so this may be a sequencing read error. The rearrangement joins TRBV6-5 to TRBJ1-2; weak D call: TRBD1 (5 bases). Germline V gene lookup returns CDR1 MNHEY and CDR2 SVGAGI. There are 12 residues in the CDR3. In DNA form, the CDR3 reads TGTGCCAGCAGTTACAGGGGATTTGGCTGCACCTTC. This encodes CASSYRGFGCTF.

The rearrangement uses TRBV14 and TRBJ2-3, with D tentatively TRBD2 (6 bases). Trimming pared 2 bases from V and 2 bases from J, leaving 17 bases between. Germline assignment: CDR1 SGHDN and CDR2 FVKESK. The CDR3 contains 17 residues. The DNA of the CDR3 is TGTGCCAGCAGCCAATTTAAAGGGCGGGGTCCCACAGATACGCAGTATTTT. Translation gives CASSQFKGRGPTDTQYF.

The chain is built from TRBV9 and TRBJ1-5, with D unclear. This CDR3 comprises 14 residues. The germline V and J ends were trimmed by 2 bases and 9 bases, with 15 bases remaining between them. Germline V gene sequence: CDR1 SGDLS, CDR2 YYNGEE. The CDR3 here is CASSVGIFDRPQHF. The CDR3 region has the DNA TGTGCCAGCAGCGTCGGGATATTTGATCGGCCCCAGCATTTT.

The CDR3 DNA sequence: TGTGCCAGCAGCTTAGATCGGCGGACCCAGTACTTC. Residues: CASSLDRRTQYF. The gene calls are TRBV11-2 and TRBJ2-5; D gene ambiguous. Trimming removed 0 bases from V and 7 bases from J, with 6 bases in between. The germline V gene has CDR1 SGHAT and CDR2 FQNNGV. This CDR3 is built from 12 residues.

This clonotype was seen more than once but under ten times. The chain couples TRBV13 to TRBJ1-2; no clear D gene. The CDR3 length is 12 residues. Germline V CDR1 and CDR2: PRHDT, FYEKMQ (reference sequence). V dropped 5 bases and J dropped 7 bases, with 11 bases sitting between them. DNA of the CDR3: TGTGCCAGCAGCCAAGGCCGGGCTGGCTACACCTTC. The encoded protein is CASSQGRAGYTF.

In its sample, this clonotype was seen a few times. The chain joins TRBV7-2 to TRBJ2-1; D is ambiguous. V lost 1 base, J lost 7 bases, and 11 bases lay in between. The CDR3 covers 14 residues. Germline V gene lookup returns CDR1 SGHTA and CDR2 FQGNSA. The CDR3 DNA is TGTGCCAGCAGCTTAGGTCGTCGAGTGAATGAGCAGTTCTTC. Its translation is CASSLGRRVNEQFF.

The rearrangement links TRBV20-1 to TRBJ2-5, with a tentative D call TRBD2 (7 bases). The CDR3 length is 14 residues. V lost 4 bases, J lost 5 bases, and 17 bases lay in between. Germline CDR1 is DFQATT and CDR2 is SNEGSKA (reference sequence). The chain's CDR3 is CSANPGGRSETQYF. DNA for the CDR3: TGCAGTGCTAATCCGGGGGGCCGGAGCGAGACCCAGTACTTC.

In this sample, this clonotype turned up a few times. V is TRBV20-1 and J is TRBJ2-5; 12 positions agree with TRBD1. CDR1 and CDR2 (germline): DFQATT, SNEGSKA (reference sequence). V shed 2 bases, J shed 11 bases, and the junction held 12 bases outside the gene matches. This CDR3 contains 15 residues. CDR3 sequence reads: CSARRDRGQIIEQYF. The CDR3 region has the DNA TGCAGTGCTAGACGGGACAGGGGGCAAATCATTGAGCAGTACTTC.

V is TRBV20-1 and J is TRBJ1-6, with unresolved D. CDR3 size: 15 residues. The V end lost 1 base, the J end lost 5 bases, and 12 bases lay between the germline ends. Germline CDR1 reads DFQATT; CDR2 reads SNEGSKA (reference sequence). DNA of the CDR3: TGCAGTGCTAGAGGCGCGGAAGGCGATAATTCACCCCTCCACTTT. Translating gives CSARGAEGDNSPLHF.